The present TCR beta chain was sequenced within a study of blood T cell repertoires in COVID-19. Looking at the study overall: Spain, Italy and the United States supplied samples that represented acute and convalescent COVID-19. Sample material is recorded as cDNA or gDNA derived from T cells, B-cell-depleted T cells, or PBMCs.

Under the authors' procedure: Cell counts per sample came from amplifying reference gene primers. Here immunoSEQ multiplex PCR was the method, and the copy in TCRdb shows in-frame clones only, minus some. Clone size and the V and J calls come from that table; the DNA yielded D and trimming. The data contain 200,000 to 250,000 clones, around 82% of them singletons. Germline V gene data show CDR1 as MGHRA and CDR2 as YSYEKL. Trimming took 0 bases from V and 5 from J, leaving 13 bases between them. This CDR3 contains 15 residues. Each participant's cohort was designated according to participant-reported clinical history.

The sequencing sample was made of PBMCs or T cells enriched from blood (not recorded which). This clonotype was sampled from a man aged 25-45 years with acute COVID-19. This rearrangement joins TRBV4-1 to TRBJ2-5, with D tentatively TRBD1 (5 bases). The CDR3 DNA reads TGCGCCAGCAGCCAAGACCACGGACAAAAGGAGACCCAGTACTTC. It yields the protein CASSQDHGQKETQYF.